This TCR beta chain was documented in a study of cytomegalovirus exposure and HLA in healthy donors (dated by TCRdb to 2017 to 2019). About the investigation overall: An earlier analysis of around 600 of the donors reported 250 to 300 Gb of sequence data and 120 million or so unique TCR beta sequences from 150 million to 200 million T cells. Roughly 320 gigabases of sequencing data and around 88 million unique TCR sequences made up an early release that covered fewer than 650 HLA-typed donors. The genetic ancestry cluster associated with self-reported Caucasian donors included around 76% of the approximately 400 genotyped donors. The study aimed to test whether signatures of past pathogen exposure could be identified by cataloging public T cell receptors. The T cell repertoires of 666 subjects were profiled by immunosequencing and related to cytomegalovirus serostatus. Along with the approximately 700-subject first cohort, a separate validation cohort of 120 different subjects was used. High-throughput TCR immunosequencing, statistical association of individual TCRs with disease status, and machine learning were combined to predict cytomegalovirus infection status. To study patterns of TCR occurrence, a later analysis re-analyzed previously published TCR beta repertoires from hundreds of donors and added high-resolution HLA genotyping. The later analysis used no new phenotypic data to find candidate immune exposures, relying instead on TCR beta sequences and their occurrence across donors. An earlier analysis of 500 to 750 of the donors applied high-throughput TCR beta sequencing to assess whether each TCR beta V gene segment acted as functional or pseudogenic. Alongside the repertoire data, information on donor age, sex, ethnicity and CMV serostatus was compiled. Genome-wide SNP genotypes for about three fifths of the roughly 670 donors were used in a later genetic analysis, which treated that subset as a discovery cohort. All discovery cohort repertoires had been generated using a single sequencing platform. HLA typing included class I and class II loci at four-digit resolution. Typing coverage differed by locus: A, B, C, DRB1 and DQB1 were typed in roughly 629-630 donors, DQA1 in 500 to 550, DPA1 in nearly 610, and DPB1 in approximately 450. Several DR-DQ haplotypes were treated as single units for association and clustering because of strong linkage in the cohort. On average, roughly 240,000 unique TCR beta nucleotide sequences were sequenced per donor among some 420 genotyped donors of the cohort, with roughly 18% of those sequences being non-productive. On the study overall, not on this receptor specifically: In vitro tests confirmed that three of the cytomegalovirus-associated TCR beta chains recognize cytomegalovirus antigens. Compared with equally common non-associated chains, HLA-associated TCR beta chains in a later analysis were more clonally expanded and had lower generation probabilities. This cohort had only TCR beta chains sequenced, and the lack of alpha or paired-chain data limited which features could be detected. At a false discovery rate of 0.05, a later analysis linked 15,000 to 20,000 TCR beta sequences to specific HLA alleles. HLA typing was unavailable for some donors at each locus, so association tests used only the typed subset. A later analysis found that most CMV-associated TCR beta chains appeared HLA-restricted, with HLA associations seemingly driven largely by CMV exposure. According to a later analysis, parvovirus B19, influenza, CMV and Epstein-Barr virus appeared linked to several top co-occurrence clusters. Because the 87-base-pair reads could not distinguish some IMGT-functional V segments, including TRBV6-2 and TRBV6-3, those segments were excluded. Because counts were too low, seventeen rarely observed V segments, including chromosome 9 orphons, were excluded from the earlier analysis of a few hundred of the donors. According to a later analysis, TCR association rates differed among HLA loci, with DRB1 alleles showing the most associated TCRs and HLA-C alleles showing the fewest. Immune exposure information for the cohort was limited to CMV serostatus. A further reported finding was that TCR beta sequences accurately predicted the HLA-A and HLA-B alleles for most subjects in the first cohort. According to a later genetic analysis, donors in an Asian-associated ancestry cluster had fewer N-insertions in productive TCRs than the approximately 650-donor mean. The presence/absence analyses assumed that sequencing depth was roughly uniform across donors, and that assumption may not be true. In an earlier analysis of approximately 590 of the donors, most TCR beta V segments were observed in productive rearrangements about 87% or about 30% of the time, broadly matching IMGT annotations. Strong co-occurrence of HLA alleles, especially DR and DQ, made assigning TCR associations to individual alleles difficult. A group of highly shared sequence variants was considered likely to be a technical artifact of the sequencing pipeline. V-gene and J-gene trimming of TCR beta chains was associated with a missense DCLRE1C variant in a later genetic analysis, and the association was replicated in an independent cohort. Linkage disequilibrium might explain the correlated functional status among segregating V segments, but an unknown experimental factor could not be ruled out. Cytomegalovirus status was reported to be diagnosed by the classifier with high specificity and sensitivity in both the original and validation cohorts. In the study, around 150 TCR beta chains were listed as associated with cytomegalovirus. Most TCR sequences were observed very rarely across donors, whereas some public TCRs were present in many individuals. The authors suggested that the approach could potentially be extended to other disease states and immunological phenotypes.

As concerns this clone: The clone's antigen remains unknown. No base quality values were provided; no much bigger clone lies one nucleotide off.

The germline V gene yields SQVTM for CDR1 and ANQGSEA for CDR2. Spanning cysteine to phenylalanine, the CDR3 consists of 16 amino acids. Only the CDR3 DNA stays, 48 bases, in frame from base 1. Trimmed from V: 7 bases; trimmed from J: 2 bases; junction bases lacking a gene match: 16. The cohort comprised around 700 healthy bone marrow donors. All cohort members were sampled while nominally healthy, although unrecorded immune exposures were likely present. The donor was CMV seropositive and was included in the group of 300 or so seropositive cohort members. A peripheral blood sample was collected from each donor, and TCR beta sequencing was performed on peripheral blood mononuclear cells. The Qiagen DNeasy Blood Extraction Kit was used to extract genomic DNA from the blood cell samples. To prepare the library, the immunoSEQ multiplex PCR assay was applied. A mixture of 60 forward primers for TCR Vbeta segments and 13 reverse primers for TCR Jbeta segments was used in the multiplex PCR. The CDR3 region of rearranged TCR beta genes was amplified from genomic DNA by a multiplex PCR assay. Amplified TCR beta libraries were sequenced as 87-base-pair reads on the Illumina HiSeq System. On the authors' methods: A later analysis counted some 80 million unique TCR beta chains across the 670 or so repertoires, and some 11 million of these chains were shared by at least two donors. A nearest-neighbor algorithm error-corrected the raw reads and collapsed the reads into unique sequences, merging closely related sequences to remove PCR and sequencing errors. V, D and J gene segments were assigned by aligning CDR3 sequences to IMGT reference sequences. For a sequence to be retained, a match of at least six nucleotides was required to both a V gene segment and a J gene segment. Rearrangements were classified as productive when the CDR3 lacked stop codons and remained in frame with V and J, and all other rearrangements were classified as non-productive. CDR3 was defined by IMGT convention, running from the second conserved V-encoded cysteine to the conserved J-encoded phenylalanine. Sequences without an unambiguous match to a single V gene segment were excluded from the earlier analysis of about 600 of the donors. In an earlier analysis of more than 500 of the donors, a V segment was called functional when productive rearrangements were above 56.7%, and segregating when the standard deviation between donors exceeded 5%. A statistical classification framework was built for diagnosing cytomegalovirus status from the catalog of TCR beta chain sequences. A later analysis assigned V and J genes by comparing TCR nucleotide sequences with IMGT/GENE-DB human TR gene sequences. A later analysis assigned CDR3 sequences and most-parsimonious VDJ recombination scenarios with the TCRdist pipeline. In a later analysis, each TCR beta chain was defined by its CDR3 amino acid sequence together with its V-gene family, and reads without a unique V-gene family were excluded. As a way to deal with suspected cross-contamination and a sequencing artifact, a later analysis dropped 450 to 700 nucleotide sequences that were highly shared and had low generation probability. In a later analysis, a clonal expansion index for each public chain was calculated from normalized within-repertoire ranks of inferred template counts. In a later analysis, generation probabilities were computed using a VDJ recombination model fitted to out-of-frame rearrangements, and the results were checked against IGoR. Hypergeometric tests were used in a later analysis to score TCR-TCR, TCR-HLA and TCR-CMV co-occurrence, with a repertoire-size bias correction applied to the TCR pairs. In a later analysis, false discovery rates were estimated by permuting HLA or CMV assignments 20 times. In a later analysis, co-occurring TCRs were grouped using DBSCAN, and TCRdist sequence similarity was added for clustering within HLA-allele-positive subsets. For co-occurrence clustering, repertoires with fewer than 30,000 or more than 120,000 public chains were excluded, along with five repertoires with anomalous nucleotide sharing. As stored in TCRdb, this immuneACCESS dataset retains in-frame rearrangements with V and J assigned. A fraction of the clones does not appear; measured against another copy, unresolved V genes explain less than half of the discrepancy, and the remainder lacks a known reason. V and J calls plus clone size are reproduced from that table; the DNA served to infer D and trimming. The sample table lists under 120,000 clones, less than 75% of them with a count of one. Of the sample, roughly a tenth falls within the top ten clones.

This sequence uses TRBV29-1 and TRBJ2-5; 7 bases in between match TRBD2. The sequencing sample was made of PBMCs. This sequence originates from a man in his forties in good health and CMV-seropositive. The CDR3 is CSGRQPTGLRQETQYF. The DNA sequence follows: TGCAGCGGCCGCCAACCGACGGGACTACGGCAAGAGACCCAGTACTTC.